This TCR beta chain stems from a study of T cell changes during pregnancy in multiple sclerosis (dated by TCRdb to about 2019). Some background on the complete study: The study examined how the T cell repertoire changed over the course of pregnancy in women with multiple sclerosis.

The CDR3 runs 14 residues from the cysteine to the phenylalanine. The sequence is cut down to CDR3 DNA, 42 bases in frame from base 1. Ends trimmed: V by 3 bases, J by 5 bases; bases unmatched to a gene: 4. The germline V gene yields SGDLS for CDR1 and YYNGEE for CDR2. To note about this clone: What this receptor recognizes is not known. Within one base of it there is no much larger clone, and no base qualities were kept.

Libraries came from the immunoSEQ multiplex PCR assay. TCRdb re-hosts the immuneACCESS table, in-frame sequences only. Its copies lack some clones; in the studies checked, an unresolved V gene accounts for under half of them, and the cause for the rest is not known. This sample has about 75,000 clones in its table, and 94% of those were observed once. Approximately 0.15% of the sample is held by the ten biggest clonotypes. The sample in question was CD4+ T cells from peripheral blood mononuclear cells, obtained after pregnancy. The origin of this receptor is a female donor with multiple sclerosis, enrolled in a pregnancy study. The V and J segments used are TRBV9 and TRBJ2-5; TRBD1 agrees with 10 junctional bases. The DNA reads as follows: TGTGCCAGCAGCGCGACAGGGGGCTCGGAGACCCAGTACTTC. It encodes CASSATGGSETQYF. Joined to the reference TRBV9 and TRBJ2-5 proteins, this CDR3 gives the full variable domain: DSGVTQTPKHLITATGQRVTLRCSPRSGDLSVYWYQQSLDQGLQFLIQYYNGEERAKGNILERFSAQQFPDLHSELNLSSLELGDSALYFCASSATGGSETQYFGPGTRLLVL.